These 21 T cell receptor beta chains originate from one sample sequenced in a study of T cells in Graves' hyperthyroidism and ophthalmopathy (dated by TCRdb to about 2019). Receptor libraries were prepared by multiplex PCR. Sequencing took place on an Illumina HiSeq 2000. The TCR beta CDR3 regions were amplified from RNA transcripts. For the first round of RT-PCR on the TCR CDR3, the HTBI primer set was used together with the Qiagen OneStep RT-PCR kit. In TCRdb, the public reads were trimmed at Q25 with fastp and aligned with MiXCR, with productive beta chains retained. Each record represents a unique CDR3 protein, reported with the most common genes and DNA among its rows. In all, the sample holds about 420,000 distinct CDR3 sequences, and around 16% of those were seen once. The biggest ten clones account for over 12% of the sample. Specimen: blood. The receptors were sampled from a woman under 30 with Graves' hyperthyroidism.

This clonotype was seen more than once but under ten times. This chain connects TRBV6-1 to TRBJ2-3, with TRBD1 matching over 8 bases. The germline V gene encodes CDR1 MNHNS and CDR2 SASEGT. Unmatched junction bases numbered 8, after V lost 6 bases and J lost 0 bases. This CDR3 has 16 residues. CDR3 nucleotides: TGTGCCAGCAGAATGGACAGGGCAACTAGCACAGATACGCAGTATTTT. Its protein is CASRMDRATSTDTQYF.

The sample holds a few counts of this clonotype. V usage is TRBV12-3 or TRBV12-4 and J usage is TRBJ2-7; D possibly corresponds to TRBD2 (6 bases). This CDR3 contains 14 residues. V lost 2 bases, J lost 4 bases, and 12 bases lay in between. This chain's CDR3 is CASSLIPRGYEQYF. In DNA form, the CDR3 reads TGTGCCAGCAGTTTAATACCCCGGGGGTACGAGCAGTACTTC.

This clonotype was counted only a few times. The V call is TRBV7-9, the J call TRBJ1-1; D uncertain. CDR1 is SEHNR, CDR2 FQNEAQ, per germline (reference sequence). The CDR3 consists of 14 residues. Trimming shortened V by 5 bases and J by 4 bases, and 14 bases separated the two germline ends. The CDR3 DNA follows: TGTGCCAGCAGCCCGACTTGGGAAGGCACTGAAGCTTTCTTT. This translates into CASSPTWEGTEAFF.

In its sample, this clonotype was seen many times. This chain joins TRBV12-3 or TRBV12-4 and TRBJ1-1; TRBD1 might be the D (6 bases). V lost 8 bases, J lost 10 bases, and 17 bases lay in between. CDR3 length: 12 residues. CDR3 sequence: CASELDTGRAFF. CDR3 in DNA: TGTGCCAGCGAGCTAGATACAGGGCGAGCTTTCTTT.

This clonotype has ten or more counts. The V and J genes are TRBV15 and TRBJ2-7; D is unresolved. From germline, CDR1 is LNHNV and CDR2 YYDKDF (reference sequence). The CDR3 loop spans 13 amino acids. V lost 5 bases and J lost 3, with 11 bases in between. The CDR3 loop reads CATSEQPSYEQYF. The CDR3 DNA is TGTGCCACCAGCGAACAGCCAAGCTACGAGCAGTACTTC.

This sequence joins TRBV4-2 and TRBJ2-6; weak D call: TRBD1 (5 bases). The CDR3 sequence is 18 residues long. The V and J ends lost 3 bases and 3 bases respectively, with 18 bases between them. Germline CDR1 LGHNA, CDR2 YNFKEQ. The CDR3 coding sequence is TGTGCCAGCAGCCAGGTGGGGCTGACGGGTCGTGGGGCCAACGTCCTGACTTTC. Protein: CASSQVGLTGRGANVLTF.

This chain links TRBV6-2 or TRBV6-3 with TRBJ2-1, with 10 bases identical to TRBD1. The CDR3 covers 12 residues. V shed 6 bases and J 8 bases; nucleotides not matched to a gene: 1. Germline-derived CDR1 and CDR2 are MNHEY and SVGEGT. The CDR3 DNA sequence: TGTGCCAGCAGGACAGGGGGCGATGAGCAGTTCTTC. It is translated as CASRTGGDEQFF.

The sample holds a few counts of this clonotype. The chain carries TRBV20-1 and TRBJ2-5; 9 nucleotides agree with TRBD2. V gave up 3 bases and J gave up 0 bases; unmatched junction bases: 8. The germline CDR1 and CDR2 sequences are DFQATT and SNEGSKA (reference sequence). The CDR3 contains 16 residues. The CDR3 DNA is TGCAGTGCTAGTGAAGCTAGCGGGATGTACCAAGAGACCCAGTACTTC. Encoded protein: CSASEASGMYQETQYF.

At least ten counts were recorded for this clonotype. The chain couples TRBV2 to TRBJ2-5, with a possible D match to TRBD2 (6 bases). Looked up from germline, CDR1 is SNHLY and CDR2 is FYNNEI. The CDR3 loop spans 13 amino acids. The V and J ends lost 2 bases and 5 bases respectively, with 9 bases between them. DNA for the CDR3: TGTGCCAGCAGTGAACACAGCGGGGAGACCCAGTACTTC. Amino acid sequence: CASSEHSGETQYF.

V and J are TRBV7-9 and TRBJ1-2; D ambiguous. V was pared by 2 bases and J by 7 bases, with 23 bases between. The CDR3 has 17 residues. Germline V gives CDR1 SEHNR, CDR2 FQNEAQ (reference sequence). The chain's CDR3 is CASSLSIPSGLDSGYTF. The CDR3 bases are TGTGCCAGCAGCTTATCGATCCCCTCGGGGTTGGATAGTGGCTACACCTTC. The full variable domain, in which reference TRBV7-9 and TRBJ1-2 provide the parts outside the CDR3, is DTGVSQNPRHKITKRGQNVTFRCDPISEHNRLYWYRQTLGQGPEFLTYFQNEAQLEKSRLLSDRFSAERPKGSFSTLEIQRTEQGDSAMYLCASSLSIPSGLDSGYTFGSGTRLTVV.

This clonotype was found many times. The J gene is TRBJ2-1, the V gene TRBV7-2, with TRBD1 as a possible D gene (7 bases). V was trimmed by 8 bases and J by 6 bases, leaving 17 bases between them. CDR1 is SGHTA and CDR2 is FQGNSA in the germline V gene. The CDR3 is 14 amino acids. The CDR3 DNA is TGTGCCAGCTCGGGGCAGGGGGGTTTCAATGAGCAGTTCTTC. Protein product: CASSGQGGFNEQFF.

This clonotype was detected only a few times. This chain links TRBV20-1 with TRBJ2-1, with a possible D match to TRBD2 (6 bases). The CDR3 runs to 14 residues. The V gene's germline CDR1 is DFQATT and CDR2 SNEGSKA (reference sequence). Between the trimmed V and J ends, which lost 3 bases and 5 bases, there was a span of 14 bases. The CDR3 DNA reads TGCAGTGCTAGGGGGGGTAACCTGAACAATGAGCAGTTCTTC. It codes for CSARGGNLNNEQFF.

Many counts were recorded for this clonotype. The CDR3 DNA is TGTGCCAGCAACCTACAGGGGGCGGGCACCGGGGAGCTGTTTTTT. It translates to CASNLQGAGTGELFF. The chain links TRBV12-3 or TRBV12-4 to TRBJ2-2, with 9 bases that match TRBD1. Trimming took 7 bases from V and 4 from J; bases not matched to a gene: 7. The CDR3 covers 15 residues.

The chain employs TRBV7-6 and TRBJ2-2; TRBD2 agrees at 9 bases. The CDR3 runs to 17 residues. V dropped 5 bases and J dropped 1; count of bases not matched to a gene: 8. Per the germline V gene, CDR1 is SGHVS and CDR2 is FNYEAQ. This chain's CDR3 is CASSVTLAGRNTGELFF. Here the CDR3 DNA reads TGTGCCAGCAGCGTGACTCTAGCGGGAAGGAACACCGGGGAGCTGTTTTTT.

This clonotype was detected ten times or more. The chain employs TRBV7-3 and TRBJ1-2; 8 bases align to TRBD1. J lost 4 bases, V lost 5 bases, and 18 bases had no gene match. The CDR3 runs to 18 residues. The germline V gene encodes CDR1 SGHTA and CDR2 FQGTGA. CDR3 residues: CASSRNGGQGASSYGYTF. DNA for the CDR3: TGTGCCAGCAGCCGAAACGGCGGGCAGGGGGCTAGTAGCTATGGCTACACCTTC.

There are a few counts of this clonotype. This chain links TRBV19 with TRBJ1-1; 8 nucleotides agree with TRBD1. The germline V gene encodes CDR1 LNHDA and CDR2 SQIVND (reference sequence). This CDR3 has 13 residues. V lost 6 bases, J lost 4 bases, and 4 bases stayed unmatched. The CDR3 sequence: CASRPGGSTEAFF. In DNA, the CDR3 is TGTGCCAGTAGACCAGGGGGCAGCACTGAAGCTTTCTTT.

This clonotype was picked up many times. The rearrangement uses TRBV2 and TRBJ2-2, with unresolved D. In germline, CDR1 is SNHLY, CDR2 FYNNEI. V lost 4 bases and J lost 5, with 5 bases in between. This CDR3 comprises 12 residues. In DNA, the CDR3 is TGTGCCAGCAGTGGAGAGACCGGGGAGCTGTTTTTT. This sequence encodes CASSGETGELFF.

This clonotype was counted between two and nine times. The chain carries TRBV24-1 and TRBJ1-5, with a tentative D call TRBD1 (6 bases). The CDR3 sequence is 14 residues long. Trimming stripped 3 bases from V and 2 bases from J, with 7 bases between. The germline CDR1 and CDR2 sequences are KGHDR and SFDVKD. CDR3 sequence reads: CATSDGGGNQPQHF. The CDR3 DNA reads TGTGCCACCAGTGATGGGGGCGGCAATCAGCCCCAGCATTTT.

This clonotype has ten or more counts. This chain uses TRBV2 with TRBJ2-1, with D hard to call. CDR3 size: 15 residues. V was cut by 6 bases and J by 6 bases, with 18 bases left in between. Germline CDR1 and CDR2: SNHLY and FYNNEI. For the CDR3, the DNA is TGTGCCAGCAGCCCGTCTCCGGGCCCCGGCAATGAGCAGTTCTTC. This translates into CASSPSPGPGNEQFF.

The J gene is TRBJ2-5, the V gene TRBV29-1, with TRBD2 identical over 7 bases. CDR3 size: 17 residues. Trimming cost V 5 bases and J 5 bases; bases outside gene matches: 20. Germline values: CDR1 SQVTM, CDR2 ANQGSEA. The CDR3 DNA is TGCAGCGTTTCTGGGGGTGCGGGGGAGTTCGGAAGGGAGACCCAGTACTTC. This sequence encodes CSVSGGAGEFGRETQYF. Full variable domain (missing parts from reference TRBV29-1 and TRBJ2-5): SAVISQKPSRDICQRGTSLTIQCQVDSQVTMMFWYRQQPGQSLTLIATANQGSEATYESGFVIDKFPISRPNLTFSTLTVSNMSPEDSSIYLCSVSGGAGEFGRETQYFGPGTRLLVL.

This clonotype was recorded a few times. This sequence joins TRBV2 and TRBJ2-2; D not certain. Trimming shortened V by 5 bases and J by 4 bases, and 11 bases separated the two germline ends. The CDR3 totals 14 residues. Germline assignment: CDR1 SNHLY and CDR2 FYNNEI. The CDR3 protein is CASSIQRGTGELFF. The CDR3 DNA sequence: TGTGCCAGCAGTATCCAGCGCGGCACCGGGGAGCTGTTTTTT.